Listed below are T cell receptor beta chains from one sample, sequenced in a study of blood T cell repertoires in COVID-19. Measured with immunoSEQ multiplex PCR; TCRdb has only the in-frame clones, and not every one. The sample lists roughly 120,000 clones, around 89% occurring once. What was sequenced was peripheral blood. The origin of the receptors is a woman in her forties or fifties with acute or convalescent COVID-19. CDR3s include the opening cysteine and the closing phenylalanine or tryptophan. A D gene is named only where the DNA matches it firmly. Some rows mark clone size as missing; the rest say once, few, many or name a class of expanded clone.

>NA|TRBJ2-7|TRBV30|12|once
CAWWQGSNEQYF
TGTGCCTGGTGGCAGGGGAGCAACGAGCAGTACTTC
>NA|TRBJ1-2|TRBV21-1|13|NA
CASSNGADGGYTF
TGTGCCAGCAGCAATGGGGCAGACGGGGGGTACACCTTC
>NA|TRBJ1-1|TRBV6-2/TRBV6-3|14|NA
CASSPVVANTEAFF
TGTGCCAGCAGTCCAGTGGTCGCGAACACTGAAGCTTTCTTT
>TRBD2|TRBJ2-5|TRBV11-3|16|NA
CASSPSARGDQETQYF
TGTGCCAGCAGCCCCTCGGCGCGGGGGGACCAAGAGACCCAGTACTTC
>TRBD2|TRBJ2-3|TRBV9|16|NA
CASSVAEAGDTDTQYF
TGTGCCAGCAGCGTCGCGGAAGCGGGGGACACAGATACGCAGTATTTT
>NA|TRBJ1-1|TRBV30|13|NA
CAWSRGFSTEAFF
TGTGCCTGGAGTAGGGGGTTTAGCACTGAAGCTTTCTTT
>TRBD1|TRBJ1-2|TRBV5-8|15|NA
CASSTGDRVSYGYTF
TGTGCCAGCAGTACGGGGGACAGGGTGTCTTATGGCTACACCTTC
>NA|TRBJ2-1|TRBV23-1|12|few
CASSQIDNEQFF
TGCGCCAGCAGTCAGATAGACAATGAGCAGTTCTTC
>NA|TRBJ1-5|TRBV28|14|NA
CASSLTGRAQPQHF
TGTGCCAGCAGTCTTACAGGGCGGGCGCAGCCCCAGCATTTT
>NA|TRBJ1-5|TRBV19|14|NA
CASTGFWSSRAQHF
TGTGCCAGCACAGGGTTCTGGAGTAGTCGGGCCCAGCATTTT
>NA|TRBJ2-5|TRBV29-1|13|NA
CSVGGTGQETQYF
TGCAGCGTGGGGGGGACAGGTCAAGAGACCCAGTACTTC
>TRBD2|TRBJ2-5|TRBV7-8|16|NA
CASSLARAGGKETQYF
TGTGCCAGCAGCTTAGCGCGTGCGGGGGGGAAAGAGACCCAGTACTTC
>TRBD2|TRBJ2-1|TRBV7-2|17|few
CASSKHPSSGRDNEQFF
TGTGCCAGCAGCAAACACCCCTCCAGCGGGAGAGACAATGAGCAGTTCTTC
>TRBD1|TRBJ1-5|TRBV4-1|15|NA
CASSQGPGQGQPQHF
TGCGCCAGCAGCCAAGGTCCGGGACAGGGACAGCCCCAGCATTTT
>NA|TRBJ2-3|TRBV7-3|13|NA
CASSSGGLDTQYF
TGTGCCAGCAGCTCCGGGGGGCTCGATACGCAGTATTTT
>NA|TRBJ2-3|TRBV14|16|few
CASSQAGLGLTDTQYF
TGTGCCAGCAGCCAAGCGGGATTAGGGCTTACAGATACGCAGTATTTT
>NA|TRBJ2-7|TRBV25-1|14|NA
CASSEELASYEQYF
TGTGCCAGCAGTGAAGAACTAGCATCCTACGAGCAGTACTTC
>NA|TRBJ1-1|TRBV25-1|15|NA
CASSETGYFGTEAFF
TGTGCCAGCAGTGAGACAGGTTACTTCGGCACTGAAGCTTTCTTT
>NA|TRBJ2-1|TRBV5-4|12|NA
CASSFGQNEQFF
TGTGCCAGCAGCTTCGGACAGAATGAGCAGTTCTTC
>TRBD2|TRBJ2-1|TRBV3-1/TRBV3-2|16|NA
CASSPRLAGSYNEQFF
TGTGCCAGCAGCCCCAGACTAGCGGGGTCTTACAATGAGCAGTTCTTC
>NA|TRBJ1-3|TRBV28|14|NA
CASSEYRDRNTIYF
TGTGCCAGCAGTGAATACAGGGACCGAAACACCATATATTTT
>NA|TRBJ1-5|TRBV18|16|once
CASSQGGGRFRQPQHF
TGTGCCAGCTCACAGGGGGGGGGAAGGTTCCGTCAGCCCCAGCATTTT
>TRBD1|TRBJ1-5|TRBV28|14|NA
CASSLWTGVQPQHF
TGTGCCAGCAGTTTATGGACAGGGGTCCAGCCCCAGCATTTT
>NA|TRBJ2-6|TRBV19|19|NA
CASSRPAATQISGANVLTF
TGTGCCAGTAGTCGGCCGGCGGCCACCCAAATCTCTGGGGCCAACGTCCTGACTTTC
>NA|TRBJ2-2|TRBV7-3|15|NA
CASSLKTDYTGELFF
TGTGCCAGCAGCTTAAAGACAGACTACACCGGGGAGCTGTTTTTT
>NA|TRBJ1-4|TRBV19|15|once
CASTPGGRGREKLFF
TGTGCCAGTACCCCTGGGGGCAGGGGACGGGAAAAACTGTTTTTT
>TRBD1|TRBJ2-7|TRBV28|15|NA
CASAFSGQGRYEQYF
TGTGCCAGCGCATTCTCGGGACAGGGGAGGTACGAGCAGTACTTC
>TRBD1|TRBJ1-4|TRBV15|16|NA
CATRTGDVSTNEKLFF
TGTGCCACCAGGACAGGGGACGTCTCAACTAATGAAAAACTGTTTTTT
>TRBD2|TRBJ2-1|TRBV6-6|19|NA
CASSPRAARGLGSYNEQFF
TGTGCCAGCAGTCCGCGCGCCGCTCGGGGACTAGGTTCCTACAATGAGCAGTTCTTC
>NA|TRBJ1-2|TRBV30|14|NA
CAWSVLNGMGGYTF
TGTGCCTGGAGTGTACTGAACGGGATGGGGGGCTACACCTTC
>TRBD1|TRBJ2-3|TRBV18|15|NA
CASSSPGGSTDTQYF
TGTGCCAGCTCATCGCCAGGGGGTAGCACAGATACGCAGTATTTT
>NA|TRBJ2-2|TRBV28|17|NA
CASRGAGGVSNTGELFF
TGTGCCAGCCGGGGGGCAGGGGGCGTTTCGAACACCGGGGAGCTGTTTTTT
>NA|TRBJ2-5|TRBV6-6|13|NA
CASSRDFQGTQYF
TGTGCCAGCAGTAGGGACTTCCAAGGGACCCAGTACTTC
>TRBD1|TRBJ1-3|TRBV28|18|NA
CASSLRTGSLGLENTIYF
TGTGCCAGCAGTTTGAGGACAGGGTCCCTAGGGCTCGAAAACACCATATATTTT
>NA|TRBJ1-2|TRBV28|18|NA
CASIHKVDIPIRYYGYTF
TGTGCCAGCATCCACAAGGTGGACATCCCCATCAGGTACTATGGCTACACCTTC
>NA|TRBJ2-7|TRBV27|12|NA
CASSFLRQGLSF
TGTGCCAGCAGTTTCCTGCGTCAGGGATTATCCTTC
>NA|TRBJ1-3|TRBV2|14|NA
CASKQAHSGNTIYF
TGTGCCAGCAAACAGGCGCACTCTGGAAACACCATATATTTT
>NA|TRBJ1-3|TRBV9|17|NA
CASTETGTGGFGNTIYF
TGTGCCAGCACCGAAACCGGGACGGGAGGCTTTGGAAACACCATATATTTT
>TRBD1|TRBJ1-4|TRBV9|15|NA
CASSVGQGTNEKLFF
TGTGCCAGCAGCGTCGGACAGGGGACTAATGAAAAACTGTTTTTT
>TRBD2|TRBJ2-2|TRBV28|16|NA
CASSLGLAGGTGELFF
TGTGCCAGCAGTTTGGGGCTAGCGGGGGGAACCGGGGAGCTGTTTTTT